The T cell receptor (beta chain) under discussion was sequenced for a study of shared clonotypes between healthy human individuals. Study summary: With ages of 18 to 49, the donors were a couple of women and a few men. Study-wide results and limits: In a handful of donors, around 4.8% of naive CD4 clonotypes appeared in common. Genetic and exposure-history diversity was limited by the few donors.

The assay was immunoSEQ multiplex PCR, and TCRdb's table has in-frame clones only and misses some. Among some 1,100,000 clones listed, around 82% were seen once. Remarks on this clone: Its antigen is still unknown. This may be a read error, as it is one base from a much larger clone. The same CDR3 can be traced to other DNA sequences in this sample.

Splitting the CD4+ cells yielded a CD45RA+ naive subset and a CD45RA-negative memory subset. V lost 0 bases and J lost 13; bases outside the gene matches: 15. The CDR3 extends over 16 amino acids. Germline values: CDR1 MNHEY, CDR2 SVGAGI. The receptor's source is a man aged 18-30 years in good health. Some clones in this sample may be carry-over from other donors' samples. The sequenced material came from memory CD4+ T cells from PBMCs. Subset denoted: CD45RA-negative fraction. The genes are TRBV6-5 and TRBJ2-1; TRBD2 matches 7 bases. CDR3 in amino acids: CASSYSGDYGEREQFF. The CDR3 region has the DNA TGTGCCAGCAGTTACTCGGGGGACTATGGCGAGCGTGAACAGTTCTTC.